These 24 T cell receptor beta chains originate from one sample sequenced in a study of cytomegalovirus exposure and HLA in healthy donors. The PCR made use of 60 Vbeta and 13 Jbeta primers. The assay was immunoSEQ multiplex PCR, and TCRdb's table has in-frame clones only and misses some. The table lists under 150,000 clones, roughly 80% of them singletons, with more than 0.95% in the top ten. Sequenced sample: PBMCs. The receptors stem from a man aged 18 to 35 in good health and CMV-seronegative.

This clone was detected only a few times. V is TRBV4-3 and J is TRBJ1-2; 7 bases agree with TRBD1. This CDR3 spans 12 amino acids. Germline CDR1 is LGHNA and CDR2 is YSLEER. V dropped 5 bases and J dropped 7; count of bases not matched to a gene: 4. CDR3 in DNA: TGCGCCAGCAGCAACCAGGGGGTTGGCTACACCTTC. Translated: CASSNQGVGYTF.

The CDR3 DNA sequence: TGTGCCAGCAGTCCCGGGACAGGGATTTCGAGGAACTATGGCTACACCTTC. It codes for CASSPGTGISRNYGYTF. The genes are TRBV7-9 and TRBJ1-2; 9 nucleotides match TRBD1. The length of the CDR3 is 17 residues. Trimming cost V 6 bases and J 2 bases; bases outside gene matches: 13. In germline, CDR1 is SEHNR, CDR2 FQNEAQ (reference sequence).

This clone has just a few counts. The rearrangement links TRBV18 to TRBJ2-3; D remains ambiguous. Trimming shortened V by 2 bases and J by 0 bases, and 15 bases separated the two germline ends. This CDR3 region has 17 residues. Germline assignment: CDR1 KGHSH and CDR2 LQKENI. Here the CDR3 DNA reads TGTGCCAGCTCACCATTCAGTCCTCAGGCTAGCACAGATACGCAGTATTTT. Translated: CASSPFSPQASTDTQYF.

The rearrangement joins TRBV6-1 to TRBJ1-1; 7 bases agree with TRBD1. J was trimmed by 2 bases and V by 7 bases; bases with no gene match: 7. The CDR3 runs to 14 residues. The germline V gene encodes CDR1 MNHNS and CDR2 SASEGT. CDR3 sequence: CASIIDRVNTEAFF. The CDR3 coding sequence is TGTGCCAGCATTATCGACAGGGTAAACACTGAAGCTTTCTTT.

This chain joins TRBV19 and TRBJ1-1, with TRBD1 matching over 7 bases. This CDR3 region has 10 residues. The V segment lost 6 bases and the J segment 11 bases; nucleotides outside the gene matches: 3. CDR1 and CDR2 from the germline V gene are LNHDA and SQIVND (reference sequence). The CDR3 DNA reads TGTGCCAGTAGGGGACAGTTGGCTTTCTTT. Protein product: CASRGQLAFF.

This sequence joins TRBV29-1 and TRBJ1-1, with D perhaps matching TRBD1 (5 bases). The germline CDR1 and CDR2 sequences are SQVTM and ANQGSEA. The V and J ends lost 6 bases and 0 bases respectively, with 17 bases between them. The CDR3 spans 15 residues. DNA of the CDR3: TGCAGCGTGGGGAGGGGCGCGAGTCTGAACACTGAAGCTTTCTTT. Residues: CSVGRGASLNTEAFF.

This rearrangement joins TRBV19 to TRBJ1-3, with D maybe TRBD1 (5 bases). Germline lookup yields CDR1 LNHDA and CDR2 SQIVND (reference sequence). V was cut by 7 bases and J by 0 bases, with 16 bases left in between. This CDR3 has 16 residues. The CDR3 protein is CASNGWGETSGNTIYF. CDR3 in DNA: TGTGCCAGTAACGGATGGGGGGAGACCTCTGGAAACACCATATATTTT. The full variable domain, completed using reference TRBV19 and TRBJ1-3, is DGGITQSPKYLFRKEGQNVTLSCEQNLNHDAMYWYRQDPGQGLRLIYYSQIVNDFQKGDIAEGYSVSREKKESFPLTVTSAQKNPTAFYLCASNGWGETSGNTIYFGEGSWLTVV.

The rearrangement joins TRBV5-1 to TRBJ2-3, with TRBD1 as a possible D gene (5 bases). The germline V gene has CDR1 SGHRS and CDR2 YFSETQ. V lost 2 bases, J lost 4 bases, and 14 bases lay in between. CDR3 length: 15 amino acids. The CDR3 loop is CASSLGRGGADTQYF. The CDR3 nucleotides are TGCGCCAGCAGCTTAGGAAGGGGTGGGGCAGATACGCAGTATTTT.

This chain links TRBV5-1 with TRBJ2-5; 8 nucleotides match TRBD2. With 4 bases clipped from V and 7 bases from J, the junction kept 12 bases outside the gene matches. Germline-derived CDR1 and CDR2 are SGHRS and YFSETQ. The CDR3 consists of 15 residues. The CDR3 sequence is CASSPRGGAQGTQYF. The CDR3 DNA sequence: TGCGCCAGCAGCCCTCGGGGGGGGGCTCAGGGGACCCAGTACTTC.

V and J are TRBV2 and TRBJ2-5; 7 positions match TRBD2. This CDR3 comprises 13 residues. The germline gives CDR1 SNHLY, CDR2 FYNNEI. Trimming took 4 bases from V and 5 from J; bases not matched to a gene: 4. CDR3 residues: CASSAGGLETQYF. DNA of the CDR3: TGTGCCAGCAGTGCCGGGGGGTTGGAGACCCAGTACTTC.

In this sample, this clone turned up a few times. The V gene is TRBV19, the J gene TRBJ1-6; the D gene is possibly TRBD1 (6 bases). V lost 3 bases to trimming and J lost 6 bases, with 12 bases between them. The CDR3 consists of 15 residues. The germline gives CDR1 LNHDA, CDR2 SQIVND (reference sequence). The chain's CDR3 is CASSIGGQVNSPLHF. DNA of the CDR3: TGTGCCAGTAGTATTGGGGGCCAGGTTAATTCACCCCTCCACTTT. The full variable domain, with the rest looked up from reference TRBV19 and TRBJ1-6, is DGGITQSPKYLFRKEGQNVTLSCEQNLNHDAMYWYRQDPGQGLRLIYYSQIVNDFQKGDIAEGYSVSREKKESFPLTVTSAQKNPTAFYLCASSIGGQVNSPLHFGNGTRLTVT.

This sequence joins TRBV19 and TRBJ2-1, with 7 bases matching TRBD2. The V gene end was trimmed by 7 bases and the J gene end by 4 bases; junction bases not matched to a gene: 10. CDR3 length: 15 residues. Germline V lookup: CDR1 LNHDA, CDR2 SQIVND (reference sequence). This CDR3 reads CASKRGSSGYNEQFF. In DNA form, the CDR3 reads TGTGCCAGTAAACGGGGGTCTAGCGGATACAATGAGCAGTTCTTC.

The chain uses TRBV10-3 and TRBJ2-7, with 9 bases fitting TRBD1. Germline CDR1 is ENHRY and CDR2 is SYGVKD. V dropped 4 bases and J dropped 4; count of bases not matched to a gene: 5. The CDR3 totals 14 residues. The CDR3 loop reads CAISGYRGQYEQYF. Written as DNA, the CDR3 is TGTGCCATCAGTGGATACAGGGGGCAATACGAGCAGTACTTC.

The chain employs TRBV13 and TRBJ2-5; 7 bases fit TRBD1. The CDR3 totals 14 residues. The germline gives CDR1 PRHDT, CDR2 FYEKMQ (reference sequence). J lost 5 bases, V lost 2 bases, and 5 bases had no gene match. The CDR3 region is CASSLQQGTETQYF. CDR3 sequence (DNA): TGTGCCAGCAGCTTACAACAGGGGACGGAGACCCAGTACTTC.

This sequence joins TRBV6-5 and TRBJ1-2; D call uncertain. The germline V and J ends were trimmed by 4 bases and 7 bases, with 7 bases remaining between them. This CDR3 is built from 11 residues. Germline CDR1 MNHEY, CDR2 SVGAGI. This CDR3 reads CASSSSGGYTF. The CDR3 DNA is TGTGCCAGCAGTTCCTCCGGTGGCTACACCTTC.

This clone occurred once. The junction shows a germline mismatch at one end, possibly a read error. This chain joins TRBV7-9 and TRBJ1-1, with D perhaps matching TRBD1 (5 bases). Germline CDR1 is SEHNR and CDR2 is FQNEAQ (reference sequence). The CDR3 is 14 amino acids. The CDR3 is CSSSLSGGNTEAFF. Here the CDR3 DNA reads TGTTCCAGCAGCTTGTCGGGGGGGAACACTGAAGCTTTCTTT. Full variable domain (rest looked up from reference TRBV7-9 and TRBJ1-1): DTGVSQNPRHKITKRGQNVTFRCDPISEHNRLYWYRQTLGQGPEFLTYFQNEAQLEKSRLLSDRFSAERPKGSFSTLEIQRTEQGDSAMYLCSSSLSGGNTEAFFGQGTRLTVV.

This clone has only a few counts. The chain carries TRBV5-6 and TRBJ2-1, with TRBD1 matching 7 bases. The CDR3 consists of 14 residues. Germline V lookup: CDR1 SGHDT, CDR2 YYEEEE. The junction had 7 bases not matched to a gene; V was cut back by 4 bases and J by 6 bases. The CDR3 DNA is TGTGCCAGCAGCACCACCGGGACAGCCAATGAGCAGTTCTTC. It specifies CASSTTGTANEQFF.

The chain links TRBV7-9 to TRBJ2-2, with a possible D match to TRBD2 (5 bases). Trimming shortened V by 4 bases and J by 5 bases, and 8 bases separated the two germline ends. Per the germline V gene, CDR1 is SEHNR and CDR2 is FQNEAQ (reference sequence). The CDR3 has 13 residues. The CDR3 is CASSSPGTGELFF. CDR3 in DNA: TGTGCCAGCAGCTCCCCGGGGACCGGGGAGCTGTTTTTT.

This clone has just one count. This chain uses TRBV27 with TRBJ2-7; TRBD1 agrees at 9 bases. The CDR3 contains 15 residues. CDR1 is MNHEY, CDR2 SMNVEV, per germline (reference sequence). Losses at the gene ends were 3 bases for V and 4 bases for J; bases not matched to a gene: 7. The CDR3 DNA follows: TGTGCCAGCAGTTTTCGGACAGGGGTGGGGTACGAGCAGTACTTC. It encodes CASSFRTGVGYEQYF.

The chain links TRBV7-6 to TRBJ1-1, with TRBD1 matching 7 bases. CDR3 length: 14 amino acids. V gave up 4 bases and J gave up 2 bases; unmatched junction bases: 4. Germline CDR1 and CDR2: SGHVS and FNYEAQ. The CDR3 DNA reads TGTGCCAGCAGCTCCGGGACAGCTAACACTGAAGCTTTCTTT. Protein product: CASSSGTANTEAFF.

This rearrangement joins TRBV4-3 to TRBJ2-5, with D uncertain. The end of the DNA is better explained by TRBJ2-7, so the J call may be wrong. The germline V gene has CDR1 LGHNA and CDR2 YSLEER. This CDR3 is 15 amino acids long. The CDR3 is CASSQDAHPGFEQYF. In nucleotides, the CDR3 is TGCGCCAGCAGCCAAGATGCCCATCCAGGTTTCGAGCAGTACTTC.

This clone has only a few counts. The chain links TRBV11-2 to TRBJ2-7; a possible D gene is TRBD2 (6 bases). Germline loops: CDR1 SGHAT, CDR2 FQNNGV. The CDR3 consists of 14 residues. The ends were cut back, 5 bases at V and 3 bases at J, with 14 bases in the middle. CDR3 in DNA: TGTGCCAGCAGCGGTGGGACTCAGAGCTACGAGCAGTACTTC. It specifies CASSGGTQSYEQYF.

This clone was recorded once. The V gene is TRBV2, the J gene TRBJ2-2, with 9 bases that match TRBD1. Germline CDR1 reads SNHLY; CDR2 reads FYNNEI. This CDR3 contains 19 residues. V lost 2 bases, J lost 3 bases, and 13 bases stayed unmatched. CDR3 in DNA: TGTGCCAGCAGTGAATTATCCTGGACAGGGGCCGGGTACACCGGGGAGCTGTTTTTT. It is translated as CASSELSWTGAGYTGELFF.

This clone occurred a few times. V usage is TRBV29-1 and J usage is TRBJ2-6, with 7 positions matching TRBD2. The V gene's germline CDR1 is SQVTM and CDR2 ANQGSEA. The CDR3 sequence is 16 residues long. J lost 1 base, V lost 6 bases, and 9 bases had no gene match. The CDR3 loop reads CSVCGVGGSGANVLTF. CDR3 sequence (DNA): TGCAGCGTATGCGGGGTGGGGGGGTCTGGGGCCAACGTCCTGACTTTC.